The clone carrying this TCR beta chain showed up many times. The antigen is not known. This entry is derived from a study of CD8 T cells in ankylosing spondylitis. Study-wide points: Typical of ankylosing spondylitis blood, it appeared, was a TCR beta motif of eight highly homologous variants. Reactive arthritis synovial fluid and blood were previously reported to contain some motif variants. Within matched ankylosing spondylitis synovial fluid, disease-linked clones were reportedly significantly enriched.

The V gene end was trimmed by 5 bases and the J gene end by 6 bases; junction bases not matched to a gene: 11. In germline, CDR1 is MNHEY, CDR2 SVGEGT. The CDR3 runs to 17 residues. Quantitative 5'-RACE with molecular barcodes generated TCR beta libraries. TCRdb ran MiXCR on the 5' RACE reads and lists one entry per CDR3 protein. The table has approximately 260,000 distinct CDR3 sequences, approximately 9% seen once; the top ten hold about 6.8%. This sequence was found in a male donor with ankylosing spondylitis or in good health (not recorded which). The specimen sequenced was blood, either unsorted or a sorted T cell fraction (not recorded which). The chain employs TRBV6-2 or TRBV6-3 and TRBJ2-1; 12 bases agree with TRBD2. CDR3 nucleotides: TGTGCCAGCAGTCCCCAACGGCGACTAGCGGGAGTCAATGAGCAGTTCTTC. Residues: CASSPQRRLAGVNEQFF.